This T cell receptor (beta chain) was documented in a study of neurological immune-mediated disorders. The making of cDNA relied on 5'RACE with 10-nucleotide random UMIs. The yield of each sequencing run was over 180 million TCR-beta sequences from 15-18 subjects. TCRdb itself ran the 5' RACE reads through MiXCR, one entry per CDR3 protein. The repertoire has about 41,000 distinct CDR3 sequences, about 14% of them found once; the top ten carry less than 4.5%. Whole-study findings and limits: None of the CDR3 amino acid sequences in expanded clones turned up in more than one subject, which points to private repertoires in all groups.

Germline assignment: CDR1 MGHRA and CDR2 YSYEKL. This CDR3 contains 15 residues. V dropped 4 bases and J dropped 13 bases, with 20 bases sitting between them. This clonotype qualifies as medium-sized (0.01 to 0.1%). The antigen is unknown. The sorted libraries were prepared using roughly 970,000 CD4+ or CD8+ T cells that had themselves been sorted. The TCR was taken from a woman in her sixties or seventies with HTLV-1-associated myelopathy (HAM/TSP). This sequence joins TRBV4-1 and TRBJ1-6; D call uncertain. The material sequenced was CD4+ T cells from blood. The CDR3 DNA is TGCGCCAGCAGCCGCCTCCTCCCCGTCCGTTCTCCCCTCCACTTT. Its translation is CASSRLLPVRSPLHF.